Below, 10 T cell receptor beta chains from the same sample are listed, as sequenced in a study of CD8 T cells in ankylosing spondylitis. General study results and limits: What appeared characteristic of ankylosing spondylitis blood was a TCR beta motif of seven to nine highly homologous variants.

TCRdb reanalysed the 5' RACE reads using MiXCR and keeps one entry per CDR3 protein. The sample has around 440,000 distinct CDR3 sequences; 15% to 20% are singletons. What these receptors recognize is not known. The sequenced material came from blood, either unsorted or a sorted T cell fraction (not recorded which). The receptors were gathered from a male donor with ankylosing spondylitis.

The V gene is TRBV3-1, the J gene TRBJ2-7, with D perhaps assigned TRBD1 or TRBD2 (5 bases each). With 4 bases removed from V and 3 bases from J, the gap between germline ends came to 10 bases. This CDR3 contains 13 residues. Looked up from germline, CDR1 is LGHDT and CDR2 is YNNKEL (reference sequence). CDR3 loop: CASSRDPDYEQYF. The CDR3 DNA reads TGTGCCAGCAGCCGGGACCCAGACTACGAGCAGTACTTC.

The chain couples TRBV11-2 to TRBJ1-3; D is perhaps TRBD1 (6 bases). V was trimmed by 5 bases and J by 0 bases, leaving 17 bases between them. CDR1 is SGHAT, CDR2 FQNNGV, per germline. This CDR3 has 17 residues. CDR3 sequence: CASSISTGQTSGNTIYF. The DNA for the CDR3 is TGTGCCAGCAGCATCAGTACGGGACAAACCTCTGGAAACACCATATATTTT.

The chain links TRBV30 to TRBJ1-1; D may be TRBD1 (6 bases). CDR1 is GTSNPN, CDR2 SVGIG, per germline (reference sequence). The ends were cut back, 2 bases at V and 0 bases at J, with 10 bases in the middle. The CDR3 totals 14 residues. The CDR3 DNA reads TGTGCCTGGAGTAGGGGGGGGATGAACACTGAAGCTTTCTTT. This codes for CAWSRGGMNTEAFF. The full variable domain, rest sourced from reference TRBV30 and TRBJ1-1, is SQTIHQWPATLVQPVGSPLSLECTVEGTSNPNLYWYRQAAGRGLQLLFYSVGIGQISSEVPQNLSASRPQDRQFILSSKKLLLSDSGFYLCAWSRGGMNTEAFFGQGTRLTVV.

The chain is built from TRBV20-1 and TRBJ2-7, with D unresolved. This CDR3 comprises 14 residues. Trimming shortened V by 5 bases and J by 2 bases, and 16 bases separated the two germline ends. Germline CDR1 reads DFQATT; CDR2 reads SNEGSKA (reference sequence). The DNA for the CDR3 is TGCAGTGCTGTTAGAGCGAAAGCTCCCTACGAGCAGTACTTC. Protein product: CSAVRAKAPYEQYF.

The CDR3 region has the DNA TGTGCCAGCAGCTTAGGGGACAGGGGGCTTCCAGAGACCCAGTACTTC. As protein: CASSLGDRGLPETQYF. The chain combines TRBV7-2 with TRBJ2-5; the match to TRBD1 covers 12 bases. Trimming took 1 base from V and 4 from J; bases not matched to a gene: 4. CDR1 is SGHTA, CDR2 FQGNSA, per germline. CDR3 size: 16 residues.

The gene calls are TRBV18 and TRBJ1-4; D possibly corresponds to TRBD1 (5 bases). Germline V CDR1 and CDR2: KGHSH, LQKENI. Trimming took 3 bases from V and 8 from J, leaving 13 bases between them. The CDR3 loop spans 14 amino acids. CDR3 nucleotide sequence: TGTGCCAGCTCACCTTTTCGGGGCGAAGAAAAACTGTTTTTT. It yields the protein CASSPFRGEEKLFF. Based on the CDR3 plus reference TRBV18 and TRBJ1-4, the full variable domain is NAGVMQNPRHLVRRRGQEARLRCSPMKGHSHVYWYRQLPEEGLKFMVYLQKENIIDESGMPKERFSAEFPKEGPSILRIQQVVRGDSAAYFCASSPFRGEEKLFFGSGTQLSVL.

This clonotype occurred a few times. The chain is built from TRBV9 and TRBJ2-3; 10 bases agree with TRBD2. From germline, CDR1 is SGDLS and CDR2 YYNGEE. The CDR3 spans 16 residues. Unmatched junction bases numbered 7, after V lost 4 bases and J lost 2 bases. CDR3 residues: CASSSVLAGATDTQYF. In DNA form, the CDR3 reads TGTGCCAGCAGCTCAGTTCTAGCGGGGGCCACAGATACGCAGTATTTT. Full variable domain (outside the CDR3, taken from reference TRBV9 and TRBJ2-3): DSGVTQTPKHLITATGQRVTLRCSPRSGDLSVYWYQQSLDQGLQFLIQYYNGEERAKGNILERFSAQQFPDLHSELNLSSLELGDSALYFCASSSVLAGATDTQYFGPGTRLTVL.

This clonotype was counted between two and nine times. The CDR3 DNA sequence: TGCGCCAGCAGCGAAGGACGGCCTCTGGCCTACAATGAGCAGTTCTTC. This translates into CASSEGRPLAYNEQFF. The rearrangement joins TRBV4-1 to TRBJ2-1; D uncertain. Germline V gene lookup returns CDR1 MGHRA and CDR2 YSYEKL. The CDR3 runs to 16 residues. Trimming left V 5 bases short and J 2 bases short, with 16 bases between.

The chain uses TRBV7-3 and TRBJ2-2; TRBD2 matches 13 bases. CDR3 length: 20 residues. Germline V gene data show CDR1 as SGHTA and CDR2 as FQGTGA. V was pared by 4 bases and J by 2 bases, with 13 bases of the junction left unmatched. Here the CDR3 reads CASSSRLLTSGRANTGELFF. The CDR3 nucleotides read TGTGCCAGCAGCTCACGCCTCTTAACTAGCGGGAGGGCAAACACCGGGGAGCTGTTTTTT.

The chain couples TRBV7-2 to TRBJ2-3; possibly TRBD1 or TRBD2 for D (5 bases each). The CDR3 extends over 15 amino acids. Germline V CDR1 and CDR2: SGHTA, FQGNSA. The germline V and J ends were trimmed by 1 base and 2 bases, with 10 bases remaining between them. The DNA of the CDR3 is TGTGCCAGCAGCTTAGGGGGGAGACACACAGATACGCAGTATTTT. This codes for CASSLGGRHTDTQYF. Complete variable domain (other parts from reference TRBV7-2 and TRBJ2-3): GAGVSQSPSNKVTEKGKDVELRCDPISGHTALYWYRQSLGQGLEFLIYFQGNSAPDKSGLPSDRFSAERTGGSVSTLTIQRTQQEDSAVYLCASSLGGRHTDTQYFGPGTRLTVL.